A selection of T cell receptor beta chains follows, all from one sample in a study of cytomegalovirus exposure and HLA in healthy donors. Clones were read by immunoSEQ multiplex PCR, and TCRdb kept only the in-frame ones, dropping some. The top ten clones hold roughly 2% of a sample with approximately 100,000 clones, 65% to 75% of them seen once. Material: PBMCs. All receptors come from a woman in her 40s in good health and CMV-seronegative. Each CDR3 is given with its conserved first and last residue. A D gene is named only where the DNA matches it firmly. Some rows mark clone size as missing; the rest say once, few, many or name a class of expanded clone.

d_gene	abundance	v_gene	j_gene	CDR3aa
NA	NA	TRBV7-6	TRBJ2-3	CASSLAAGSTDTQYF
NA	NA	TRBV21-1	TRBJ2-2	CASGGPRPPGQVVSGELFF
NA	NA	TRBV27	TRBJ1-2	CASSSFVGYGYTF
TRBD2	NA	TRBV7-9	TRBJ2-7	CASSLGAGQYYEQYF
TRBD2	NA	TRBV4-1	TRBJ2-7	CASSIGTSGSYEQYF
TRBD1	NA	TRBV7-9	TRBJ1-5	CSSSLEGAGQPQHF
NA	NA	TRBV28	TRBJ2-1	CASSLDVSGSYNEQFF
NA	NA	TRBV4-3	TRBJ1-2	CASSQVGGGGHPYGYTF
TRBD2	medium-sized	TRBV4-2	TRBJ2-2	CASSQGLAGAGELFF
TRBD1	NA	TRBV27	TRBJ2-1	CASSLGQGYHEQFF
NA	NA	TRBV28	TRBJ2-2	CASNLGAGRTGELFF
NA	NA	TRBV18	TRBJ1-2	CASSRREGNYGYTF
NA	NA	TRBV6-5	TRBJ1-1	CASSYRGRNTEAFF
NA	NA	TRBV19	TRBJ2-5	CASSIQLRQETQYF
TRBD1	NA	TRBV7-9	TRBJ1-2	CASSRRDSETGGYTF
NA	few	TRBV11-3	TRBJ2-3	CASSLGGSDTQYF
NA	few	TRBV19	TRBJ2-7	CASSIAPQGRYEQYF
TRBD1	NA	TRBV6-5	TRBJ1-4	CASSEDRVREKLFF
NA	few	TRBV9	TRBJ2-1	CASSVGGGTAYNEQFF
TRBD1	NA	TRBV30	TRBJ1-2	CAWSVGDRDYGYTF
TRBD1	few	TRBV19	TRBJ2-2	CASSPGQGAGELFF
NA	NA	TRBV14	TRBJ2-1	CASSPSSPYNEQFF